This T cell receptor (beta chain) is from a study of blood T cells in healthy people across ages. Whole-study results and caveats: Older age went with lower TCR beta diversity per million T cells, in a roughly linear way. Long-lived donors had more naive CD4+ cells and higher diversity than aged donors.

CDR1 is SGHRS and CDR2 is YFSETQ in the germline V gene. V was pared by 1 base and J by 11 bases, with 11 bases of the junction left unmatched. CDR3 length: 14 amino acids. This clonotype was observed a few times. Its antigen is not known. For the second PCR, which ran for about 7 to 11 cycles, a sample-barcoded 5' primer and a J-beta primer mix were used. Each cDNA molecule received a tag from a template-switch adaptor that had 12 random nucleotides. TCRdb re-derived calls from the 5' RACE reads in MiXCR, one entry per CDR3 protein. The data show about 640,000 distinct CDR3 sequences, 45% to 65% seen once.

V and J are TRBV5-1 and TRBJ2-5; 7 bases are shared with TRBD1. This clonotype was sampled from a man aged 60-69 years in good health. Sample: blood. The CDR3 nucleotides read TGCGCCAGCAGCTTGACAGGGGAGTCGACTGAGCAGTACTTC. This encodes CASSLTGESTEQYF.